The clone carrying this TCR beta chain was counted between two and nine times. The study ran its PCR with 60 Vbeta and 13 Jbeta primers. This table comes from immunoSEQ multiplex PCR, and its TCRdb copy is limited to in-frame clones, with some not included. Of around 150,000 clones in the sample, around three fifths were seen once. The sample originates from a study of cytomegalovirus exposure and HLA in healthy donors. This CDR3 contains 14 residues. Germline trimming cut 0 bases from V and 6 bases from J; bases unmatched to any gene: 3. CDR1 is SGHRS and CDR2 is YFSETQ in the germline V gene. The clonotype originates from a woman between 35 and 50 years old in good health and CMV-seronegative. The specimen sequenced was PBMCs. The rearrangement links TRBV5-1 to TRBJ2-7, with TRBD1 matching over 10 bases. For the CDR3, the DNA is TGCGCCAGCAGCTTGGAACGGGACAGGGGCGAGCAGTACTTC. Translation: CASSLERDRGEQYF.